A selection of T cell receptor beta chains follows, all from one sample in a study of T cell clonotyping in hematopoietic cell transplantation. Profiling relied on immunoSEQ multiplex PCR, and the TCRdb table lists in-frame clones only, not all of them. Altogether 5,000 or so clones are present, 78% being singletons, with the ten largest covering approximately 12%. This sample comprised peripheral blood mononuclear cells, obtained 30 days after allogeneic stem cell transplant. The receptors come from a male patient aged 55 to 69 who had an allogeneic stem cell transplant from an unrelated donor, so the T cells may come from the graft donor. Some clones in this sample may be carry-over from other donors' samples. CDR3s include the opening cysteine and the closing phenylalanine or tryptophan. A D gene is named only where the DNA matches it firmly. Size is stated for part of the rows, as once, few or many counts, or as a class when the clone is expanded.

v_gene	j_gene	d_gene	abundance	CDR3aa	CDR3nt
TRBV6-5	TRBJ2-2	NA	NA	CASSTGESNTGELFF	TGTGCCAGCAGTACGGGGGAGTCGAACACCGGGGAGCTGTTTTTT
TRBV30	TRBJ2-5	NA	NA	CAWADQETQYF	TGTGCTTGGGCCGACCAAGAGACCCAGTACTTC
TRBV15	TRBJ1-2	NA	NA	CATSRGRAGYGYTF	TGTGCCACCAGCAGAGGCAGGGCGGGCTATGGCTACACCTTC
TRBV6-5	TRBJ1-1	NA	few	CASSYSPSLNTEAFF	TGTGCCAGCAGTTACTCCCCCAGTTTGAACACTGAAGCTTTCTTT
TRBV30	TRBJ1-1	TRBD1	NA	CAWGQVVNTEAFF	TGTGCCTGGGGACAGGTGGTGAACACTGAAGCTTTCTTT
TRBV25-1	TRBJ1-6	TRBD1	once	CASSDSGTGNSPLHF	TGTGCCAGCAGTGACTCCGGGACAGGGAATTCACCCCTCCACTTT
TRBV29-1	TRBJ1-3	NA	NA	CSVDKGNTIYF	TGCAGCGTCGACAAGGGAAACACCATATATTTT
TRBV10-2	TRBJ1-3	NA	once	CASSEQGGSGNTIYF	TGCGCCAGCAGTGAACAGGGAGGCTCTGGAAACACCATATATTTT
TRBV10-3	TRBJ1-3	NA	NA	CAISERETAAGNTIYF	TGTGCCATCAGTGAGAGGGAGACGGCAGCCGGAAACACCATATATTTT
TRBV7-9	TRBJ2-7	NA	NA	CASSYVKGLAYEQYF	TGTGCCAGCAGTTACGTTAAGGGGCTAGCCTACGAGCAGTACTTC
TRBV7-2	TRBJ1-1	TRBD1	once	CASSTGQLTGAFF	TGTGCCAGCAGCACGGGACAGCTCACGGGAGCTTTCTTT
TRBV6-5	TRBJ1-1	NA	NA	CASSFGHTEAFF	TGTGCCAGCAGTTTTGGGCACACTGAAGCTTTCTTT
TRBV18	TRBJ2-5	TRBD2	few	CASSPPTTGTSGTKTQYF	TGTGCCAGCTCACCACCGACGACCGGGACTAGCGGGACGAAGACCCAGTACTTC
TRBV9	TRBJ2-2	TRBD1	once	CASSSRSGQGFISGELFF	TGTGCCAGCAGCTCCCGTTCGGGACAGGGGTTTATCTCCGGGGAGCTGTTTTTT
TRBV7-6	TRBJ2-3	NA	NA	CASSFGDPWGSDTQYF	TGTGCCAGCAGCTTTGGGGACCCATGGGGCTCAGATACGCAGTATTTT
TRBV29-1	TRBJ2-1	NA	NA	CSVRGRGPRNEQFF	TGCAGCGTCCGTGGGCGGGGCCCCAGGAATGAGCAGTTCTTC
TRBV11-2	TRBJ2-7	NA	few	CASSLAFSHRSGNYEQYF	TGTGCCAGCAGCTTAGCCTTTAGCCACAGGTCTGGGAACTACGAGCAGTACTTC
TRBV5-1	TRBJ1-1	NA	few	CASSPNMLTPNTEAFF	TGCGCCAGCAGCCCAAATATGCTGACGCCGAACACTGAAGCTTTCTTT
TRBV14	TRBJ1-1	TRBD1	NA	CASSPSTGGLTEAFF	TGTGCCAGCAGCCCTTCGACAGGGGGGTTAACTGAAGCTTTCTTT
TRBV7-8	TRBJ1-1	NA	NA	CASSLRAGDTEAFF	TGTGCCAGCAGCTTACGCGCTGGGGACACTGAAGCTTTCTTT
TRBV14	TRBJ1-2	NA	NA	CASSPQGAFANYGYTF	TGTGCCAGCAGCCCACAGGGAGCATTCGCTAACTATGGCTACACCTTC
TRBV6-5	TRBJ1-2	NA	once	CASRSVGVSGYTF	TGTGCCAGCAGGTCCGTGGGGGTATCTGGCTACACCTTC
TRBV29-1	TRBJ1-1	NA	NA	CSVEDRVNTEAFF	TGCAGCGTTGAAGACAGGGTGAACACTGAAGCTTTCTTT
TRBV19	TRBJ2-7	TRBD2	few	CASSIEVASGISYEQYF	TGTGCCAGTAGTATCGAGGTTGCTAGCGGGATCTCCTACGAGCAGTACTTC
TRBV7-2	TRBJ1-4	NA	NA	CASSPQMRGPNEKLFF	TGTGCCAGCAGCCCACAGATGAGAGGGCCTAATGAAAAACTGTTTTTT
TRBV6-5	TRBJ1-1	NA	NA	CASSLIENTEAFF	TGTGCCAGCAGTCTGATTGAGAACACTGAAGCTTTCTTT
TRBV27	TRBJ1-2	TRBD1	NA	CASSSLGTGGYGYTF	TGTGCCAGCAGTTCCCTAGGGACAGGGGGGTATGGCTACACCTTC
TRBV4-2	TRBJ2-2	NA	few	CASSQVDGTGELFF	TGTGCCAGCAGCCAAGTGGATGGCACCGGGGAGCTGTTTTTT
TRBV7-8	TRBJ1-2	NA	NA	CASSLSWYYGYTF	TGTGCCAGCAGCTTAAGCTGGTACTATGGCTACACCTTC
TRBV10-3	TRBJ2-6	TRBD1	NA	CAISESSWTGSSGANVLTF	TGTGCCATCAGTGAGTCGAGTTGGACAGGGTCCTCTGGGGCCAACGTCCTGACTTTC
TRBV29-1	TRBJ1-1	TRBD1	NA	CSVQTGGGTEAFF	TGCAGCGTGCAGACAGGGGGGGGAACTGAAGCTTTCTTT
TRBV30	TRBJ2-5	NA	NA	CAWTSSETQYF	TGTGCCTGGACTAGTTCGGAGACCCAGTACTTC
TRBV29-1	TRBJ2-7	NA	NA	CSAERPNSYEQYF	TGCAGCGCGGAACGGCCAAACTCCTACGAGCAGTACTTC
TRBV4-1	TRBJ1-1	TRBD1	few	CASSQGDRGNTEAFF	TGCGCCAGCAGCCAGGGGGACAGGGGGAACACTGAAGCTTTCTTT
TRBV5-4	TRBJ2-5	NA	NA	CASSLGQEETQYF	TGTGCCAGCAGCCTGGGACAAGAAGAGACCCAGTACTTC
TRBV27	TRBJ1-3	TRBD1	NA	CASSEDRSTGNTIYF	TGTGCCAGCAGTGAGGACAGGTCGACTGGAAACACCATATATTTT
TRBV6-5	TRBJ2-7	NA	NA	CASSHDSWNSYEQYF	TGTGCCAGCAGTCACGACAGTTGGAACTCCTACGAGCAGTACTTC
TRBV30	TRBJ2-1	NA	once	CAWSEVPGYSNEQFF	TGTGCCTGGAGTGAAGTTCCGGGTTATAGCAATGAGCAGTTCTTC
TRBV9	TRBJ2-2	NA	NA	CASSVEARNTGELFF	TGTGCCAGCAGCGTAGAGGCCCGAAACACCGGGGAGCTGTTTTTT
TRBV6-1	TRBJ1-4	NA	once	CASSEMSMGGGEKLFF	TGTGCCAGCAGTGAAATGAGCATGGGCGGAGGGGAAAAACTGTTTTTT
TRBV5-1	TRBJ2-5	NA	NA	CASSLQFGPTHSQYF	TGCGCCAGCAGCTTGCAGTTCGGGCCCACCCATTCCCAGTACTTC